Following are 25 T cell receptor beta chains from one sample sequenced in a study of shared clonotypes between healthy human individuals. Assay: immunoSEQ multiplex PCR; the TCRdb copy retains only in-frame clones and omits some. The table includes roughly 2.2 million clones, just over 90% detected once. What was sequenced was naive CD4+ T cells from PBMCs. Subset of the sample: CD45RA+ positively selected. These receptors all stem from a man between 18 and 29 years old in good health. Some clones in this sample may be carry-over from other donors' samples.

The rearrangement uses TRBV18 and TRBJ2-5; D is unclear. Deletions cut 3 bases from V and 1 base from J, with 9 bases between. This CDR3 is built from 14 residues. CDR1 is KGHSH and CDR2 is LQKENI in the germline V gene. Written as DNA, the CDR3 is TGTGCCAGCTCACCTCTACAAACCCAAGAGACCCAGTACTTC. Residues: CASSPLQTQETQYF.

The V and J genes are TRBV2 and TRBJ1-1; TRBD1 agrees at 9 bases. V shed 5 bases, J shed 1 base, and the junction held 2 bases outside the gene matches. Germline lookup yields CDR1 SNHLY and CDR2 FYNNEI. The length of the CDR3 is 14 residues. For the CDR3, the DNA is TGTGCCAGCAGTCTACAGGGGGCGAACACTGAAGCTTTCTTT. Its protein product is CASSLQGANTEAFF.

The chain combines TRBV6-6 with TRBJ1-5; 7 positions agree with TRBD1. CDR1 MNHNY and CDR2 SVGAGI come from the germline V gene (reference sequence). This CDR3 spans 14 amino acids. V shed 2 bases and J 6 bases; nucleotides not matched to a gene: 4. This chain's CDR3 is CASSYRGLSQPQHF. CDR3 in DNA: TGTGCCAGCAGTTACAGGGGGCTGAGTCAGCCCCAGCATTTT.

This rearrangement joins TRBV5-1 to TRBJ2-6; 7 bases align to TRBD1. This CDR3 comprises 18 residues. The V segment lost 4 bases and the J segment 1 base; nucleotides outside the gene matches: 11. CDR1 is SGHRS and CDR2 is YFSETQ in the germline V gene. CDR3 protein: CASSPTGTETSGANVLTF. The DNA of the CDR3 is TGCGCCAGCAGCCCAACCGGGACAGAGACTTCTGGGGCCAACGTCCTGACTTTC.

The CDR3 region has the DNA TGCGCCAGCAGCCCGACTAGCGGAGAATACAATGAGCAGTTCTTC. Translation gives CASSPTSGEYNEQFF. This chain links TRBV5-1 with TRBJ2-1, with TRBD2 matching 9 bases. Germline V gene data show CDR1 as SGHRS and CDR2 as YFSETQ. The CDR3 is made up of 15 amino acids. V shed 4 bases, J shed 4 bases, and the junction held 6 bases outside the gene matches.

The genes are TRBV28 and TRBJ2-7; TRBD1 is a possible D gene (6 bases). Germline loops: CDR1 MDHEN, CDR2 SYDVKM. This CDR3 spans 11 amino acids. Trimming removed 11 bases from V and 9 bases from J, with 17 bases in between. CDR3 sequence: CAGGSPGAQYF. The CDR3, as DNA: TGTGCCGGGGGCTCCCCTGGGGCGCAGTACTTC.

This clone showed up just once. This chain uses TRBV9 with TRBJ2-5; no definite D call. CDR3 length: 13 amino acids. Germline-derived CDR1 and CDR2 are SGDLS and YYNGEE. Trimming shortened V by 4 bases and J by 6 bases, and 13 bases separated the two germline ends. Here the CDR3 reads CASSRLIGQTQYF. As DNA, the CDR3 is TGTGCCAGCAGCAGGTTGATTGGGCAGACCCAGTACTTC.

J is TRBJ2-7 and V is TRBV4-3; TRBD1 matches at 7 bases. V shed 0 bases, J shed 2 bases, and the junction held 10 bases outside the gene matches. Germline loops: CDR1 LGHNA, CDR2 YSLEER. The CDR3 has 17 amino acids. This CDR3 is CASSQESLRGRPYEQYF. CDR3 sequence (DNA): TGCGCCAGCAGCCAAGAGTCTCTAAGGGGGCGACCCTACGAGCAGTACTTC.

The chain recombines TRBV28 with TRBJ1-5; D call uncertain. Trimming stripped 3 bases from V and 6 bases from J, with 21 bases between. This CDR3 region has 17 residues. Germline V gene sequence: CDR1 MDHEN, CDR2 SYDVKM. The CDR3 DNA reads as TGTGCCAGCAGTTTTATAGGGCTTGGGAGTCTCGGTCAGCCCCAGCATTTT. Protein product: CASSFIGLGSLGQPQHF. The whole variable domain, filled in from reference TRBV28 and TRBJ1-5, reads DVKVTQSSRYLVKRTGEKVFLECVQDMDHENMFWYRQDPGLGLRLIYFSYDVKMKEKGDIPEGYSVSREKKERFSLILESASTNQTSMYLCASSFIGLGSLGQPQHFGDGTRLSIL.

The J gene is TRBJ2-7, the V gene TRBV28; 10 bases are a match to TRBD1. Germline CDR1 and CDR2: MDHEN and SYDVKM. The length of the CDR3 is 15 residues. Trimming took 2 bases from V and 7 from J; bases not matched to a gene: 8. The CDR3 here is CASSLTTGGFSEQYF. The CDR3, as DNA: TGTGCCAGCAGTTTAACGACAGGGGGCTTTTCGGAGCAGTACTTC.

The chain has TRBV5-1 and TRBJ2-3; TRBD2 aligns across 10 bases. Germline CDR1 SGHRS, CDR2 YFSETQ. CDR3 length: 16 residues. The V gene end was trimmed by 4 bases and the J gene end by 2 bases; junction bases not matched to a gene: 7. CDR3 coding DNA: TGCGCCAGCAGCCTCGGACTAGCGGAGAACACAGATACGCAGTATTTT. Residues: CASSLGLAENTDTQYF.

V and J are TRBV7-2 and TRBJ2-3; 10 bases agree with TRBD2. The CDR3 is 13 amino acids. Trimming took 8 bases from V and 7 from J; bases not matched to a gene: 6. In germline, CDR1 is SGHTA, CDR2 FQGNSA. The CDR3 loop reads CASGGLARYTQYF. The CDR3 coding sequence is TGTGCCAGCGGGGGACTAGCGCGATATACGCAGTATTTT.

The rearrangement links TRBV10-3 to TRBJ2-5, with TRBD1 identical over 8 bases. Germline values: CDR1 ENHRY, CDR2 SYGVKD. The CDR3 extends over 16 amino acids. The ends lost 4 bases at V and 1 base at J; junction bases unmatched: 8. CDR3 nucleotides: TGTGCCATCAGTGGCGGACCGGGACAGGCCCAAGAGACCCAGTACTTC. It is translated as CAISGGPGQAQETQYF.

The V gene is TRBV6-6, the J gene TRBJ2-2; a weak D match, TRBD1 (6 bases). Trimming shortened V by 6 bases and J by 10 bases, and 21 bases separated the two germline ends. In germline, CDR1 is MNHNY, CDR2 SVGAGI (reference sequence). The CDR3 runs to 15 residues. The CDR3 bases are TGTGCCAGCAGCCGACAGGTACTCTCGACCAAGGAGCTGTTTTTT. This gives the protein CASSRQVLSTKELFF.

As concerns this clone: Other DNA sequences in this sample translate to the same CDR3. This chain joins TRBV5-1 and TRBJ2-5, with 9 positions matching TRBD2. Germline CDR1 and CDR2: SGHRS and YFSETQ. The CDR3 loop spans 14 amino acids. The ends lost 0 bases at V and 5 bases at J; junction bases unmatched: 2. CDR3 amino acids: CASSLVREGETQYF. The CDR3 nucleotides are TGCGCCAGCAGCTTGGTGCGGGAGGGGGAGACCCAGTACTTC.

The rearrangement joins TRBV7-8 to TRBJ2-7; D gene unclear. Trimming cost V 5 bases and J 1 base, with 12 bases left between them. Germline loops: CDR1 SGHVS, CDR2 FQNEAQ. The CDR3 totals 14 residues. Here the CDR3 reads CASSAHSNSYEQYF. The CDR3 nucleotides read TGTGCCAGCAGCGCGCACAGCAATTCCTACGAGCAGTACTTC. The whole variable domain, filled in from reference TRBV7-8 and TRBJ2-7, reads GAGVSQSPRYKVAKRGQDVALRCDPISGHVSLFWYQQALGQGPEFLTYFQNEAQLDKSGLPSDRFFAERPEGSVSTLKIQRTQQEDSAVYLCASSAHSNSYEQYFGPGTRLTVT.

V and J are TRBV7-2 and TRBJ1-4; D possibly corresponds to TRBD1 (6 bases). Between the trimmed V and J ends, which lost 5 bases and 0 bases, there was a span of 10 bases. Germline lookup yields CDR1 SGHTA and CDR2 FQGNSA. The CDR3 is 15 amino acids. Written as DNA, the CDR3 is TGTGCCAGCAGCCCACAGGGTGCAACTAATGAAAAACTGTTTTTT. Translation: CASSPQGATNEKLFF. Full variable domain (outside the CDR3, taken from reference TRBV7-2 and TRBJ1-4): GAGVSQSPSNKVTEKGKDVELRCDPISGHTALYWYRQSLGQGLEFLIYFQGNSAPDKSGLPSDRFSAERTGGSVSTLTIQRTQQEDSAVYLCASSPQGATNEKLFFGSGTQLSVL.

This sequence joins TRBV6-1 and TRBJ2-7, with D unresolved. From germline, CDR1 is MNHNS and CDR2 SASEGT. The CDR3 has 14 amino acids. V lost 4 bases and J lost 2, with 12 bases in between. This CDR3 is CASSAGRLTYEQYF. The DNA for the CDR3 is TGTGCCAGCAGTGCCGGACGACTTACCTACGAGCAGTACTTC.

The V call is TRBV28, the J call TRBJ2-3; 9 bases map to TRBD1. Germline V lookup: CDR1 MDHEN, CDR2 SYDVKM. V shed 6 bases, J shed 3 bases, and the junction held 7 bases outside the gene matches. The CDR3 covers 15 residues. The CDR3 is CASRPPGQGTDTQYF. As DNA, the CDR3 is TGTGCCAGCAGACCCCCGGGACAGGGTACAGATACGCAGTATTTT.

V gene TRBV28 combines with J gene TRBJ1-1, with 8 nucleotides matching TRBD1. The CDR3 totals 14 residues. Germline CDR1 MDHEN, CDR2 SYDVKM. J was trimmed by 11 bases and V by 3 bases; bases with no gene match: 11. CDR3 amino acids: CASSLGGTGGLAFF. The DNA of the CDR3 is TGTGCCAGCAGTTTGGGAGGGACAGGAGGTTTGGCTTTCTTT. Full variable domain (outside the CDR3, taken from reference TRBV28 and TRBJ1-1): DVKVTQSSRYLVKRTGEKVFLECVQDMDHENMFWYRQDPGLGLRLIYFSYDVKMKEKGDIPEGYSVSREKKERFSLILESASTNQTSMYLCASSLGGTGGLAFFGQGTRLTVV.

The chain joins TRBV27 to TRBJ2-3; no clear D gene. V was cut by 5 bases and J by 6 bases, with 15 bases left in between. The CDR3 consists of 14 residues. The germline gives CDR1 MNHEY, CDR2 SMNVEV (reference sequence). The CDR3 DNA reads as TGTGCCAGCAGTCCCCGACCCGCTTCGGATACGCAGTATTTT. Translation gives CASSPRPASDTQYF.

This clone was picked up one time. The rearrangement uses TRBV7-8 and TRBJ2-5; a possible D gene is TRBD1 (6 bases). Germline values: CDR1 SGHVS, CDR2 FQNEAQ. This CDR3 comprises 15 residues. V lost 0 bases and J 2 bases, leaving 10 bases between the germline ends. In DNA, the CDR3 is TGTGCCAGCAGCTTAGCGCCCGACAGGCAAGAGACCCAGTACTTC. It translates to CASSLAPDRQETQYF.

The rearrangement joins TRBV5-1 to TRBJ2-7; 11 bases are shared with TRBD2. CDR3 length: 15 amino acids. Germline loops: CDR1 SGHRS, CDR2 YFSETQ. Trimming removed 2 bases from V and 6 bases from J; junction bases left unmatched: 7. CDR3 DNA: TGCGCCAGCAGCTTCACGGGACTAGCGGCCGGCGAGCAGTACTTC. This codes for CASSFTGLAAGEQYF. The variable domain in full, completed from reference TRBV5-1 and TRBJ2-7, reads KAGVTQTPRYLIKTRGQQVTLSCSPISGHRSVSWYQQTPGQGLQFLFEYFSETQRNKGNFPGRFSGRQFSNSRSEMNVSTLELGDSALYLCASSFTGLAAGEQYFGPGTRLTVT.

The rearrangement uses TRBV6-6 and TRBJ2-5, with D possibly matching TRBD1 (6 bases). The V end lost 6 bases, the J end lost 5 bases, and 13 bases lay between the germline ends. There are 13 residues in the CDR3. Germline CDR1 MNHNY, CDR2 SVGAGI (reference sequence). The CDR3 DNA follows: TGTGCCAGCAGGGACAGAGCACGGGAGACCCAGTACTTC. Residues: CASRDRARETQYF.

The chain's CDR3 is CASKADGGPTEQFF. The DNA of the CDR3 is TGTGCCAGCAAAGCAGACGGAGGGCCCACTGAGCAGTTCTTC. The V and J genes are TRBV2 and TRBJ2-1; possible D gene TRBD2, 6 bases. Per the germline V gene, CDR1 is SNHLY and CDR2 is FYNNEI. V was clipped by 7 bases and J by 9 bases, with 19 bases between them. This CDR3 has 14 residues. Using reference TRBV2 and TRBJ2-1 for the parts outside the CDR3, the full variable domain is EPEVTQTPSHQVTQMGQEVILRCVPISNHLYFYWYRQILGQKVEFLVSFYNNEISEKSEIFDDQFSVERPDGSNFTLKIRSTKLEDSAMYFCASKADGGPTEQFFGPGTRLTVL.